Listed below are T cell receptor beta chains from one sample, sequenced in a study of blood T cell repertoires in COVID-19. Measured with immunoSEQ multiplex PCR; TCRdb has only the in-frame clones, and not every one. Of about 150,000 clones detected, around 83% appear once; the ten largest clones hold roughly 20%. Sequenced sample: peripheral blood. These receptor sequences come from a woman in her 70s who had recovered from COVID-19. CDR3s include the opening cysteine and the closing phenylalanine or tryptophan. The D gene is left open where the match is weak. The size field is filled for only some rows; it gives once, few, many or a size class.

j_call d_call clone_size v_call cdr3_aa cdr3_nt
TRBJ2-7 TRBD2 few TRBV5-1 CASSRRGVPHEQYF TGCGCCAGCAGCCGCCGGGGGGTCCCCCACGAGCAGTACTTC
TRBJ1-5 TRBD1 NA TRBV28 CASIPGQGFNQPQHF TGTGCCAGCATCCCGGGACAGGGATTCAATCAGCCCCAGCATTTT
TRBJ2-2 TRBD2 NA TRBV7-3 CASSSGLGTGELFF TGTGCCAGCAGCTCGGGACTAGGCACCGGGGAGCTGTTTTTT
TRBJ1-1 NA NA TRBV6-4 CASSLSYGGTEAFF TGTGCCAGCAGCCTAAGTTACGGGGGCACTGAAGCTTTCTTT
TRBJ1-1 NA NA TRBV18 CAGTDSMNTEAFF TGTGCCGGCACTGACAGTATGAACACTGAAGCTTTCTTT
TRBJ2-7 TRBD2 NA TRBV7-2 CASSPRTSGSFEQYF TGTGCCAGCAGCCCCCGGACTAGCGGGAGTTTCGAGCAGTACTTC
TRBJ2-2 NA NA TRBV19 CASSPPPPRGNTGELFF TGTGCCAGTAGCCCACCCCCGCCCAGGGGGAACACCGGGGAGCTGTTTTTT
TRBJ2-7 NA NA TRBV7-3 CASSSGQPGTHEQYF TGTGCCAGCAGCTCAGGACAGCCGGGCACCCACGAGCAGTACTTC
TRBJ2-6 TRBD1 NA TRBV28 CASNRGSSGANVLTF TGTGCCAGCAACAGGGGTAGCTCTGGGGCCAACGTCCTGACTTTC
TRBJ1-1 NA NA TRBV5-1 CARRLGGGRAEAFF TGCGCCCGCAGGCTTGGGGGGGGGCGGGCTGAAGCTTTCTTT
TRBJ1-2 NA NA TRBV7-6 CASSPYTAGYTF TGTGCCAGCAGCCCTTACACCGCTGGCTACACCTTC
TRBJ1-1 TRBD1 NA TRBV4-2 CASSQPQGDAEAFF TGTGCCAGCAGCCAACCACAGGGGGACGCTGAAGCTTTCTTT
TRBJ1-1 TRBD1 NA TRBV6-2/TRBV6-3 CASSYGRGRTEAFF TGTGCCAGCAGTTACGGCAGGGGGCGTACTGAAGCTTTCTTT
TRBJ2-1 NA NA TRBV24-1 CATSDPGPRRGQFF TGTGCCACCAGTGACCCGGGACCCCGGCGGGGGCAGTTCTTC